This is a list of T cell receptor beta chains from one sample in a study of blood T cell repertoires in COVID-19. TCRdb's copy holds only in-frame clones and misses some; the assay was immunoSEQ multiplex PCR. The sample records approximately 470,000 clones, roughly nine tenths being singletons. Sequenced: PBMCs or T cells enriched from blood (not recorded which). These receptors were collected from a young woman who had recovered from COVID-19. Each CDR3 is given with its conserved first and last residue. A D gene is named only where the DNA matches it firmly. Size is stated for part of the rows, as once, few or many counts, or as a class when the clone is expanded.

abundance: NA; d_gene: NA; j_gene: TRBJ2-1; v_gene: TRBV6-5; CDR3aa: CASMISPYLYNEQFF; CDR3nt: TGTGCCAGCATGATAAGCCCATACCTCTACAATGAGCAGTTCTTC
abundance: NA; d_gene: NA; j_gene: TRBJ1-5; v_gene: TRBV6-5; CDR3aa: CASSYPGGFSQPQHF; CDR3nt: TGTGCCAGCAGTTACCCTGGGGGGTTTAGTCAGCCCCAGCATTTT
abundance: NA; d_gene: NA; j_gene: TRBJ1-3; v_gene: TRBV6-6; CDR3aa: CASSSIRNTIYF; CDR3nt: TGTGCCAGCAGTTCAATTCGAAACACCATATATTTT
abundance: NA; d_gene: TRBD1; j_gene: TRBJ2-3; v_gene: TRBV3-1/TRBV3-2; CDR3aa: CASSQDLQGADTQYF; CDR3nt: TGTGCCAGCAGCCAAGACCTACAGGGGGCAGATACGCAGTATTTT
abundance: NA; d_gene: NA; j_gene: TRBJ1-6; v_gene: TRBV4-2; CDR3aa: CASSQEGVGSSSPLHF; CDR3nt: TGTGCCAGCAGCCAAGAAGGGGTTGGTAGTAGTTCACCCCTCCACTTT
abundance: NA; d_gene: NA; j_gene: TRBJ1-2; v_gene: TRBV12-5; CDR3aa: CASGLVLGPLYGYTF; CDR3nt: TGTGCTAGTGGTTTGGTACTAGGACCGCTCTATGGCTACACCTTC
abundance: NA; d_gene: NA; j_gene: TRBJ2-2; v_gene: TRBV5-1; CDR3aa: CASSLSAGELFF; CDR3nt: TGCGCCAGCAGCTTGTCGGCCGGGGAGCTGTTTTTT
abundance: NA; d_gene: NA; j_gene: TRBJ1-2; v_gene: TRBV15; CDR3aa: CATSVGNGGRINGYTF; CDR3nt: TGTGCCACCAGCGTCGGAAACGGGGGAAGGATTAATGGCTACACCTTC
abundance: NA; d_gene: NA; j_gene: TRBJ1-1; v_gene: TRBV10-3; CDR3aa: CAISEYLRQRLGRNTEAFF; CDR3nt: TGTGCCATCAGTGAATACCTCCGCCAGAGATTAGGGAGGAACACTGAAGCTTTCTTT
abundance: once; d_gene: TRBD1; j_gene: TRBJ1-1; v_gene: TRBV5-6; CDR3aa: CASSLARMDRVNTEAFF; CDR3nt: TGTGCCAGCAGCTTGGCGAGAATGGACAGGGTGAACACTGAAGCTTTCTTT
abundance: NA; d_gene: NA; j_gene: TRBJ1-2; v_gene: TRBV7-9; CDR3aa: CASSQGDFYGYTF; CDR3nt: TGTGCCAGCAGCCAAGGGGACTTCTATGGCTACACCTTC
abundance: NA; d_gene: TRBD1; j_gene: TRBJ2-1; v_gene: TRBV6-7; CDR3aa: CASAIIGTGINEQFF; CDR3nt: TGTGCCAGCGCTATAATCGGGACAGGTATCAATGAGCAGTTCTTC
abundance: NA; d_gene: NA; j_gene: TRBJ2-1; v_gene: TRBV6-5; CDR3aa: CASSTDRSRFDEQFF; CDR3nt: TGTGCCAGCAGTACCGACAGGTCAAGGTTTGATGAGCAGTTCTTC
abundance: NA; d_gene: TRBD1; j_gene: TRBJ1-2; v_gene: TRBV5-6; CDR3aa: CASSSAGQGSRVDYGYTF; CDR3nt: TGTGCCAGCAGCAGCGCGGGACAGGGGAGTCGAGTTGACTATGGCTACACCTTC
abundance: NA; d_gene: TRBD2; j_gene: TRBJ2-4; v_gene: TRBV2; CDR3aa: CASSVGGGLAKNIQYF; CDR3nt: TGTGCCAGCAGTGTTGGGGGGGGTCTCGCCAAAAACATTCAGTACTTC
abundance: NA; d_gene: TRBD1; j_gene: TRBJ2-5; v_gene: TRBV6-5; CDR3aa: CASIRTDREKTQYF; CDR3nt: TGTGCCAGCATTCGGACCGACAGGGAAAAGACCCAGTACTTC
abundance: NA; d_gene: NA; j_gene: TRBJ2-4; v_gene: TRBV5-1; CDR3aa: CASSLAGVDIQYF; CDR3nt: TGCGCCAGCAGCTTGGCCGGGGTCGACATTCAGTACTTC
abundance: NA; d_gene: NA; j_gene: TRBJ2-2; v_gene: TRBV7-3; CDR3aa: CASSLSGGAEGEWTGELFF; CDR3nt: TGTGCCAGCAGCTTATCAGGAGGCGCCGAGGGGGAATGGACCGGGGAGCTGTTTTTT
abundance: NA; d_gene: NA; j_gene: TRBJ1-1; v_gene: TRBV29-1; CDR3aa: CSVGAMNTEAFF; CDR3nt: TGCAGCGTTGGGGCTATGAACACTGAAGCTTTCTTT
abundance: NA; d_gene: TRBD1; j_gene: TRBJ1-2; v_gene: TRBV30; CDR3aa: CAWRARDRNGYTF; CDR3nt: TGTGCCTGGAGGGCGCGGGACAGAAATGGCTACACCTTC
abundance: once; d_gene: NA; j_gene: TRBJ2-6; v_gene: TRBV19; CDR3aa: CASSRLSGANVLTF; CDR3nt: TGTGCCAGTAGTAGGCTCTCTGGGGCCAACGTCCTGACTTTC
abundance: NA; d_gene: NA; j_gene: TRBJ2-1; v_gene: TRBV11-2; CDR3aa: CASSLGFHNNEQFF; CDR3nt: TGTGCCAGCAGCTTAGGGTTTCACAACAATGAGCAGTTCTTC
abundance: NA; d_gene: NA; j_gene: TRBJ1-2; v_gene: TRBV30; CDR3aa: CAWSGGLNYGYTF; CDR3nt: TGTGCCTGGAGTGGGGGGCTGAACTATGGCTACACCTTC
abundance: NA; d_gene: TRBD1; j_gene: TRBJ1-1; v_gene: TRBV10-3; CDR3aa: CAISESSQGARTEAFF; CDR3nt: TGTGCCATCAGTGAGTCGAGTCAGGGGGCGAGAACTGAAGCTTTCTTT
abundance: NA; d_gene: NA; j_gene: TRBJ2-5; v_gene: TRBV7-2; CDR3aa: CASSHPPRLETQYF; CDR3nt: TGTGCCAGCAGCCACCCCCCCCGGTTGGAGACCCAGTACTTC
abundance: NA; d_gene: NA; j_gene: TRBJ1-5; v_gene: TRBV19; CDR3aa: CASAFGGQGPQHF; CDR3nt: TGTGCCAGTGCTTTCGGGGGGCAGGGGCCCCAGCATTTT
abundance: NA; d_gene: NA; j_gene: TRBJ1-2; v_gene: TRBV5-1; CDR3aa: CASSLGGGSGYTF; CDR3nt: TGCGCCAGCAGCTTGGGAGGGGGAAGTGGCTACACCTTC
abundance: NA; d_gene: NA; j_gene: TRBJ1-6; v_gene: TRBV5-1; CDR3aa: CASSPDRTVLHF; CDR3nt: TGCGCCAGCAGCCCCGATAGGACAGTCCTCCACTTT
abundance: NA; d_gene: TRBD1; j_gene: TRBJ1-5; v_gene: TRBV6-2/TRBV6-3; CDR3aa: CASSYATGILAPQHF; CDR3nt: TGTGCCAGCAGTTACGCGACAGGGATTTTGGCGCCCCAGCATTTT
abundance: NA; d_gene: NA; j_gene: TRBJ2-7; v_gene: TRBV5-4; CDR3aa: CASSFGQSYEQYF; CDR3nt: TGTGCCAGCAGCTTCGGACAGTCCTACGAGCAGTACTTC
abundance: once; d_gene: NA; j_gene: TRBJ2-1; v_gene: TRBV19; CDR3aa: CASSMDSPNEQFF; CDR3nt: TGTGCCAGTAGTATGGACAGCCCCAATGAGCAGTTCTTC
abundance: NA; d_gene: TRBD1; j_gene: TRBJ1-5; v_gene: TRBV4-1; CDR3aa: CASSPRFTGGPNQPQHF; CDR3nt: TGCGCCAGCAGCCCGCGTTTTACAGGGGGCCCGAATCAGCCCCAGCATTTT
abundance: many; d_gene: NA; j_gene: TRBJ1-1; v_gene: TRBV11-2; CDR3aa: CASSLDRNTEAFF; CDR3nt: TGTGCCAGCAGCTTAGACAGGAACACTGAAGCTTTCTTT
abundance: NA; d_gene: TRBD1; j_gene: TRBJ2-5; v_gene: TRBV7-2; CDR3aa: CASSSNTGDETQYF; CDR3nt: TGTGCCAGCAGTTCGAATACAGGGGACGAGACCCAGTACTTC
abundance: NA; d_gene: TRBD1; j_gene: TRBJ2-7; v_gene: TRBV11-2; CDR3aa: CASSLGTAYEQYF; CDR3nt: TGTGCCAGCAGCCTTGGGACAGCCTACGAGCAGTACTTC
abundance: NA; d_gene: NA; j_gene: TRBJ1-2; v_gene: TRBV28; CDR3aa: CASSPLGSYGYTF; CDR3nt: TGTGCCAGCAGTCCCCTCGGGAGCTATGGCTACACCTTC
abundance: NA; d_gene: TRBD2; j_gene: TRBJ2-1; v_gene: TRBV19; CDR3aa: CASSIGTSGGQDDEQFF; CDR3nt: TGTGCCAGTAGTATAGGGACTAGCGGGGGGCAGGACGATGAGCAGTTCTTC
abundance: NA; d_gene: NA; j_gene: TRBJ1-5; v_gene: TRBV19; CDR3aa: CASSIDRDTLNQPQHF; CDR3nt: TGTGCCAGTAGTATAGATAGGGACACCCTCAATCAGCCCCAGCATTTT
abundance: NA; d_gene: TRBD1; j_gene: TRBJ2-5; v_gene: TRBV12-3/TRBV12-4; CDR3aa: CASTYRGEETQYF; CDR3nt: TGTGCCAGCACCTACAGGGGGGAAGAGACCCAGTACTTC
abundance: NA; d_gene: NA; j_gene: TRBJ1-1; v_gene: TRBV10-3; CDR3aa: CAISESRVDTEAFF; CDR3nt: TGTGCCATCAGTGAGTCGCGAGTGGACACTGAAGCTTTCTTT
abundance: NA; d_gene: NA; j_gene: TRBJ1-1; v_gene: TRBV19; CDR3aa: CASSIQGISPAFF; CDR3nt: TGTGCCAGTAGTATCCAGGGGATCTCGCCTGCTTTCTTT
abundance: NA; d_gene: TRBD1; j_gene: TRBJ1-3; v_gene: TRBV7-6; CDR3aa: CASSFRAPDRGGNTIYF; CDR3nt: TGTGCCAGCAGCTTCAGAGCCCCTGACAGGGGAGGAAACACCATATATTTT
abundance: once; d_gene: NA; j_gene: TRBJ2-1; v_gene: TRBV19; CDR3aa: CASQRDSWDEQFF; CDR3nt: TGTGCCAGTCAACGGGACTCCTGGGATGAGCAGTTCTTC
abundance: many; d_gene: NA; j_gene: TRBJ1-1; v_gene: TRBV10-3; CDR3aa: CAISESAEENTEAFF; CDR3nt: TGTGCCATCAGTGAGTCCGCCGAGGAGAACACTGAAGCTTTCTTT
abundance: once; d_gene: NA; j_gene: TRBJ1-1; v_gene: TRBV19; CDR3aa: CASSPRTANTEAFF; CDR3nt: TGTGCCAGTAGTCCCCGAACAGCGAACACTGAAGCTTTCTTT
abundance: many; d_gene: TRBD2; j_gene: TRBJ2-3; v_gene: TRBV19; CDR3aa: CASSPLAGVGDTQYF; CDR3nt: TGTGCCAGTAGTCCCCTAGCGGGGGTTGGGGATACGCAGTATTTT